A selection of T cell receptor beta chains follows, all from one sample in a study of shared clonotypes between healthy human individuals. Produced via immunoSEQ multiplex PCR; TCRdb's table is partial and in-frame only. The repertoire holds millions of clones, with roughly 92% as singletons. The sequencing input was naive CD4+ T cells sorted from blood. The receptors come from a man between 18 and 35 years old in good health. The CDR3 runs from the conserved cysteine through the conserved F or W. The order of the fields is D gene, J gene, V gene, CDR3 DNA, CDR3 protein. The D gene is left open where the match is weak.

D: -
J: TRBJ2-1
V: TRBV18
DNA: TGTGCCAGCTCACCAGCCAACACCAATGAGCAGTTCTTC
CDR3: CASSPANTNEQFF

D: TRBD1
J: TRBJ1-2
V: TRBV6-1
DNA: TGTGCCAGCAGGACTACAGGGGCTGGCTACACCTTC
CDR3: CASRTTGAGYTF

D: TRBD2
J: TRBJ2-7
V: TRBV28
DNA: TGTGCCAGCAGAGCGCCGGGACTAGCGGCCGAGCAGTACTTC
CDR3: CASRAPGLAAEQYF

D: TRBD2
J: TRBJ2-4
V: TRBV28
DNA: TGTGCCAACCAAAAAGCGGGGGGTGTCGAAAACATTCAGTACTTC
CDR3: CANQKAGGVENIQYF

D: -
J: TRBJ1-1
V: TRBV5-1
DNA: TGCGCCAGCAGCTCGCTCGGGAACACTGAAGCTTTCTTT
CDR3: CASSSLGNTEAFF

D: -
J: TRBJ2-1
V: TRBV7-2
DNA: TGTGCCAGCAGCATGGGGGTAAATGAGCAGTTCTTC
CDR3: CASSMGVNEQFF

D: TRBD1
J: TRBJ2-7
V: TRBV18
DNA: TGTGCCAGCTCTCCAGGGACAGGGGCGGCCTACGAGCAGTACTTC
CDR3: CASSPGTGAAYEQYF

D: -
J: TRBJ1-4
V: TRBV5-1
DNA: TGCGCCAGCAGCCCAATGGGTACGGCTAATGAAAAACTGTTTTTT
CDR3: CASSPMGTANEKLFF

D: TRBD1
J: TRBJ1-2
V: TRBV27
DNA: TGTGCCAGCAGTTCGCCGGGACAGGGCCACTATGGCTACACCTTC
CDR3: CASSSPGQGHYGYTF

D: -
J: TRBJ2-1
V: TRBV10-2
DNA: TGCGCCAGCAGTGATCTCGGGGCGGCTACCTACAATGAGCAGTTCTTC
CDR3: CASSDLGAATYNEQFF

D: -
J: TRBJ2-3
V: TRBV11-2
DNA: TGTGCCAGCAGCTTTTACCGGGAGAATACAGATACGCAGTATTTT
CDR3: CASSFYRENTDTQYF

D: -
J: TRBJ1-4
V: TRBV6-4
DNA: TGTGCCAGCAGTGACAGGGCAGGTGAAAAACTGTTTTTT
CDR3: CASSDRAGEKLFF

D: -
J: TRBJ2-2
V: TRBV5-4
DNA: TGTGCCAGCAGCTTAATAGGGAGTGGTACCGGGGAGCTGTTTTTT
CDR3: CASSLIGSGTGELFF

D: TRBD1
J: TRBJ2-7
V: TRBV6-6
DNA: TGTGCCAGCAGTTTCGGACAGGGCGACGAGCAGTACTTC
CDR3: CASSFGQGDEQYF

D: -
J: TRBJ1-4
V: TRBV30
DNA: TGTGCCTGGAGTGTAAACAGTGGGGAAAAACTGTTTTTT
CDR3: CAWSVNSGEKLFF

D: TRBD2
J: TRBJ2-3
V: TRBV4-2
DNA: TGTGCCAGCAGCCAAGAAGGTCCCGGGGGGGGGCGCACAGATACGCAGTATTTT
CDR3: CASSQEGPGGGRTDTQYF

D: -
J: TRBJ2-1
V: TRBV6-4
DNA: TGTGCCAGCAGCTCGGGGTCAAGCTCCTACAATGAGCAGTTCTTC
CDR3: CASSSGSSSYNEQFF